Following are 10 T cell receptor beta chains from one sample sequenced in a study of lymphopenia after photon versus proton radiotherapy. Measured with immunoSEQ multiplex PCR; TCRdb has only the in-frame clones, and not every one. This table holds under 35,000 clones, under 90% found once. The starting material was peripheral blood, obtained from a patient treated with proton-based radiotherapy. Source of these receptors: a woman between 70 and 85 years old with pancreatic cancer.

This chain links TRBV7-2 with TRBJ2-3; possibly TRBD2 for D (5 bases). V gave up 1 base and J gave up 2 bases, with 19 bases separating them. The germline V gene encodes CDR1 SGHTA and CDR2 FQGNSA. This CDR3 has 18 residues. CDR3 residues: CASSLVPGRVGPTDTQYF. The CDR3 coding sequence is TGTGCCAGCAGCTTAGTACCTGGGCGGGTGGGTCCCACAGATACGCAGTATTTT. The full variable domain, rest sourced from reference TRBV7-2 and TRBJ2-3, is GAGVSQSPSNKVTEKGKDVELRCDPISGHTALYWYRQSLGQGLEFLIYFQGNSAPDKSGLPSDRFSAERTGGSVSTLTIQRTQQEDSAVYLCASSLVPGRVGPTDTQYFGPGTRLTVL.

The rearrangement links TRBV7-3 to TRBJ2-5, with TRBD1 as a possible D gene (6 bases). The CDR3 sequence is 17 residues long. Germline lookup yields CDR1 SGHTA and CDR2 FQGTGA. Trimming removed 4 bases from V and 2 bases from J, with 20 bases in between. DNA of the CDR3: TGTGCCAGCAGCTCCGGAACAGGGATAGGGGAGCAAGAGACCCAGTACTTC. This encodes CASSSGTGIGEQETQYF.

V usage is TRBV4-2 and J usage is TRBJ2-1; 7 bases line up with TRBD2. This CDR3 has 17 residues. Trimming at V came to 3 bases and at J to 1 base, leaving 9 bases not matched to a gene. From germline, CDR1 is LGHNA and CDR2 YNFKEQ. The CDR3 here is CASSQSTAGASYNEQFF. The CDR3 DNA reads TGTGCCAGCAGCCAGTCGACGGCGGGAGCGTCCTACAATGAGCAGTTCTTC.

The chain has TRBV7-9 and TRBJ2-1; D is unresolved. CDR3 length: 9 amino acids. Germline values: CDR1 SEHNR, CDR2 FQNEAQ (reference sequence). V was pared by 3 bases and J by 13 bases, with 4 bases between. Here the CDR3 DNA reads TGTGCCAGCAGCTTTTATCAGTTCTTC. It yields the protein CASSFYQFF. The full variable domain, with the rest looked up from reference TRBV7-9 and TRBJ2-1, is DTGVSQNPRHKITKRGQNVTFRCDPISEHNRLYWYRQTLGQGPEFLTYFQNEAQLEKSRLLSDRFSAERPKGSFSTLEIQRTEQGDSAMYLCASSFYQFFGPGTRLTVL.

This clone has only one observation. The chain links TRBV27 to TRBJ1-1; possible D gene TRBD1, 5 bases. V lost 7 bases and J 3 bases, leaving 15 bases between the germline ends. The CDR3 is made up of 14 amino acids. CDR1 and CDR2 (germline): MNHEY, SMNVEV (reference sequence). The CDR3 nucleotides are TGTGCCAGCATCCAATGGGGGGTGGACACTGAAGCTTTCTTT. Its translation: CASIQWGVDTEAFF.

CDR3 in amino acids: CASRIPGRANVLTF. The DNA for the CDR3 is TGTGCCAGCCGAATCCCGGGGAGGGCCAACGTCCTGACTTTC. J is TRBJ2-6 and V is TRBV7-2; D perhaps matches TRBD2 (5 bases). Trimming shortened V by 8 bases and J by 5 bases, and 13 bases separated the two germline ends. There are 14 residues in the CDR3. Per the germline V gene, CDR1 is SGHTA and CDR2 is FQGNSA. The whole variable domain, remainder taken from reference TRBV7-2 and TRBJ2-6, is GAGVSQSPSNKVTEKGKDVELRCDPISGHTALYWYRQSLGQGLEFLIYFQGNSAPDKSGLPSDRFSAERTGGSVSTLTIQRTQQEDSAVYLCASRIPGRANVLTFGAGSRLTVL.

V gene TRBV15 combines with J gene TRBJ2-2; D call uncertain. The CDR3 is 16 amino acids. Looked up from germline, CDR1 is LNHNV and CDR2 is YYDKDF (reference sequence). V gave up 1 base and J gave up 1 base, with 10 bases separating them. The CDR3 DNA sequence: TGTGCCACCAGCAGAGCCCAAGGCTGGAACACCGGGGAGCTGTTTTTT. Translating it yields CATSRAQGWNTGELFF.

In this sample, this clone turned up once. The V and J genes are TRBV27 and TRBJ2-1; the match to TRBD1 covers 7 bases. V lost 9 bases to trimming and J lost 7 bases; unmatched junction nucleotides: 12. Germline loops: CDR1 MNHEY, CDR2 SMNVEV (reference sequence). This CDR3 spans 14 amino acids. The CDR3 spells CARNGQDKGNEQFF. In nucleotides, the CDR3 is TGTGCCAGGAATGGACAGGACAAGGGGAATGAGCAGTTCTTC.

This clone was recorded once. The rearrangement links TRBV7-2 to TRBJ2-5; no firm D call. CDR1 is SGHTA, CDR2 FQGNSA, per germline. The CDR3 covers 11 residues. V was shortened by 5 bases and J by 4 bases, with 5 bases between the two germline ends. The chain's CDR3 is CASSTVETQYF. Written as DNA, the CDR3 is TGTGCCAGCAGCACTGTAGAGACCCAGTACTTC.

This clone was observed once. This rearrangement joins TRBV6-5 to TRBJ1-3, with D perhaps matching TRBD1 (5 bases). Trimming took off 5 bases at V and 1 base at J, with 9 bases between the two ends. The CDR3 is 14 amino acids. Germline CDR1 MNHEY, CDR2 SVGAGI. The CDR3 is CASSQGFSGNTIYF. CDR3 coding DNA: TGTGCCAGCAGTCAGGGTTTTTCTGGAAACACCATATATTTT.